These 21 T cell receptor beta chains were sequenced from one sample in a study of Ad26.COV2.S vaccination and SARS-CoV-2 variants. Assay used: immunoSEQ multiplex PCR; TCRdb lists only in-frame clones, some missing. The table shows 350,000 to 500,000 clones, with 90% occurring only once. The treatment here: roughly 20 received Ad26.COV2.S at low or high dose, single or two shots; roughly five received placebo; per-sample allocation not given. Collection of the samples took place on day 63 after the first injection of vaccine or placebo. This material consisted of peripheral blood, taken in a trial of Ad26.COV2.S vaccine versus placebo. The receptors originated from a person aged 18-65 years who received the Ad26.COV2.S COVID-19 vaccine or a placebo.

This clone has a handful of counts. The chain recombines TRBV27 with TRBJ1-6; D ambiguous. Trimming left V 4 bases short and J 10 bases short, with 11 bases between. The germline V gene encodes CDR1 MNHEY and CDR2 SMNVEV (reference sequence). The CDR3 is made up of 13 amino acids. CDR3 in amino acids: CASSSGLGSPLHF. CDR3 nucleotides: TGTGCCAGCAGTTCCGGGTTGGGCTCACCCCTCCACTTT.

V and J are TRBV3-1 (or the pseudogene TRBV3-2) and TRBJ2-3; D is unresolved. Germline V CDR1 and CDR2: LGHDT, YNNKEL (reference sequence). The CDR3 is made up of 11 amino acids. V was shortened by 4 bases and J by 5 bases, with 4 bases between the two germline ends. CDR3 in amino acids: CASSRLDTQYF. CDR3 bases: TGTGCCAGCAGCCGCTTAGATACGCAGTATTTT.

The chain uses TRBV10-1 and TRBJ2-4; D is undetermined. The V gene's germline CDR1 is WNHNN and CDR2 SYGVQD (reference sequence). V was shortened by 0 bases and J by 1 base, with 13 bases between the two germline ends. CDR3 length: 17 residues. In DNA, the CDR3 is TGCGCCAGCAGTGAGTCTACCCCGACCTATGCCAAAAACATTCAGTACTTC. It codes for CASSESTPTYAKNIQYF.

The rearrangement joins TRBV7-8 to TRBJ2-1; TRBD2 matches at 7 bases. Trimming cost V 1 base and J 10 bases; bases outside gene matches: 16. CDR1 and CDR2 from the germline V gene are SGHVS and FQNEAQ. The CDR3 extends over 17 amino acids. CDR3 amino acids: CASSLVWLSGLRGEQFF. In nucleotides, the CDR3 is TGTGCCAGCAGCTTAGTGTGGTTGTCGGGGTTGCGGGGGGAGCAGTTCTTC.

V and J are TRBV5-4 and TRBJ2-1, with D uncertain. Germline CDR1 reads SGHNT; CDR2 reads YYREEE (reference sequence). The germline V and J ends were trimmed by 2 bases and 7 bases, with 7 bases remaining between them. The CDR3 length is 12 residues. This CDR3 reads CASSFGANEQFF. CDR3 coding DNA: TGTGCCAGCAGCTTTGGCGCAAATGAGCAGTTCTTC.

The CDR3 here is CAISESGVPSDTQYF. The DNA of the CDR3 is TGTGCCATCAGTGAGTCGGGAGTACCCTCAGATACGCAGTATTTT. V and J are TRBV10-3 and TRBJ2-3; D might be TRBD2 (5 bases). The CDR3 spans 15 residues. The V end lost 0 bases, the J end lost 4 bases, and 11 bases lay between the germline ends. Germline assignment: CDR1 ENHRY and CDR2 SYGVKD.

This chain links TRBV13 with TRBJ2-3, with 10 bases aligning to TRBD2. Germline loops: CDR1 PRHDT, CDR2 FYEKMQ (reference sequence). The CDR3 runs to 15 residues. J was trimmed by 1 base and V by 5 bases; bases with no gene match: 3. The chain's CDR3 is CASSKTSGGTDTQYF. The CDR3 DNA is TGTGCCAGCAGCAAAACTAGCGGGGGCACAGATACGCAGTATTTT. Drawing the rest from reference TRBV13 and TRBJ2-3, the complete variable domain is AAGVIQSPRHLIKEKRETATLKCYPIPRHDTVYWYQQGPGQDPQFLISFYEKMQSDKGSIPDRFSAQQFSDYHSELNMSSLELGDSALYFCASSKTSGGTDTQYFGPGTRLTVL.

The genes are TRBV9 and TRBJ1-4; 9 bases are a match to TRBD1. CDR3 size: 15 residues. With 3 bases clipped from V and 8 bases from J, the junction kept 8 bases outside the gene matches. Germline values: CDR1 SGDLS, CDR2 YYNGEE. CDR3 amino acids: CASSEQGAKGEKLFF. For the CDR3, the DNA is TGTGCCAGCAGCGAACAGGGGGCTAAGGGGGAAAAACTGTTTTTT.

The chain couples TRBV9 to TRBJ2-1; D might be TRBD1 (5 bases). The V and J ends lost 2 bases and 4 bases respectively, with 13 bases between them. The CDR3 has 15 residues. Germline V gene data show CDR1 as SGDLS and CDR2 as YYNGEE. The CDR3 DNA reads TGTGCCAGCAGCGTTGACAGCAATCCTTACAATGAGCAGTTCTTC. It encodes CASSVDSNPYNEQFF.

This rearrangement joins TRBV5-1 to TRBJ2-1; TRBD1 matches at 12 bases. The germline gives CDR1 SGHRS, CDR2 YFSETQ. This CDR3 region has 15 residues. V shed 2 bases and J 6 bases; nucleotides not matched to a gene: 3. The CDR3 protein is CASSFGDRGLNEQFF. The CDR3 DNA is TGCGCCAGCAGCTTTGGGGACAGGGGGCTCAATGAGCAGTTCTTC.

This clone was seen only once. The gene calls are TRBV7-3 and TRBJ2-7, with D possibly being TRBD2 (5 bases). The germline V gene has CDR1 SGHTA and CDR2 FQGTGA. The CDR3 spans 13 residues. Trimming removed 1 base from V and 5 bases from J, with 9 bases in between. For the CDR3, the DNA is TGTGCCAGCAGCTTAATAACGGGGAACGAGCAGTACTTC. Amino acid sequence: CASSLITGNEQYF.

The V gene is TRBV7-2, the J gene TRBJ2-7, with TRBD1 matching over 9 bases. After removal of 2 bases from V and 3 bases from J, the junction contained 8 bases not matched to a gene. Looked up from germline, CDR1 is SGHTA and CDR2 is FQGNSA. This CDR3 has 16 residues. In DNA form, the CDR3 reads TGTGCCAGCAGCTTAACTGCGACAGGGGGAGGCTACGAGCAGTACTTC. It yields the protein CASSLTATGGGYEQYF.

The chain links TRBV7-6 to TRBJ2-1; 10 positions match TRBD1. V dropped 4 bases and J dropped 7; count of bases not matched to a gene: 19. Germline V lookup: CDR1 SGHVS, CDR2 FNYEAQ. The CDR3 runs to 19 residues. CDR3 sequence (DNA): TGTGCCAGCAGCTACACCGGGACAGGGGCCGGGATCCGGTCTAATGAGCAGTTCTTC. As protein: CASSYTGTGAGIRSNEQFF.

This sequence joins TRBV9 and TRBJ2-7, with TRBD1 matching 8 bases. The CDR3 contains 14 residues. V lost 4 bases and J lost 2; bases outside the gene matches: 5. Germline V gene sequence: CDR1 SGDLS, CDR2 YYNGEE. This CDR3 reads CASSRTGRPYEQYF. The CDR3 coding sequence is TGTGCCAGCAGCAGGACAGGGAGGCCCTACGAGCAGTACTTC. The whole variable domain, filled in from reference TRBV9 and TRBJ2-7, reads DSGVTQTPKHLITATGQRVTLRCSPRSGDLSVYWYQQSLDQGLQFLIQYYNGEERAKGNILERFSAQQFPDLHSELNLSSLELGDSALYFCASSRTGRPYEQYFGPGTRLTVT.

This chain uses TRBV19 with TRBJ2-7; tentatively, D is TRBD1 (6 bases). The V and J ends lost 5 bases and 2 bases respectively, with 13 bases between them. The CDR3 has 14 amino acids. Germline V CDR1 and CDR2: LNHDA, SQIVND (reference sequence). The CDR3 reads CASSPTDRPYEQYF. In DNA, the CDR3 is TGTGCCAGTAGTCCCACAGACAGGCCCTACGAGCAGTACTTC.

A note on this clone: This sample also contains other DNA sequences that code for the same CDR3. The chain combines TRBV5-1 with TRBJ1-1; D is undetermined. Germline lookup yields CDR1 SGHRS and CDR2 YFSETQ. There are 13 residues in the CDR3. Trimming cost V 0 bases and J 4 bases, with 7 bases left between them. CDR3 sequence: CASSLGGGTEAFF. CDR3 sequence (DNA): TGCGCCAGCAGCTTGGGGGGAGGCACTGAAGCTTTCTTT. The variable domain in full, completed from reference TRBV5-1 and TRBJ1-1, reads KAGVTQTPRYLIKTRGQQVTLSCSPISGHRSVSWYQQTPGQGLQFLFEYFSETQRNKGNFPGRFSGRQFSNSRSEMNVSTLELGDSALYLCASSLGGGTEAFFGQGTRLTVV.

The J gene is TRBJ2-5, the V gene TRBV27; D not certain. This CDR3 region has 10 residues. Between the trimmed V and J ends, which lost 6 bases and 7 bases, there was a span of 6 bases. Looked up from germline, CDR1 is MNHEY and CDR2 is SMNVEV (reference sequence). The CDR3 nucleotides are TGTGCCAGCAGCCACTTGACCCAGTACTTC. Protein product: CASSHLTQYF.

The chain uses TRBV5-1 and TRBJ2-7; D perhaps matches TRBD1 (7 bases). V lost 4 bases and J lost 4, with 18 bases in between. Germline values: CDR1 SGHRS, CDR2 YFSETQ. The CDR3 sequence is 15 residues long. The CDR3 nucleotides read TGCGCCAGCAGCCTTTACCGCGGGACAGCATACGAGCAGTACTTC. Translation: CASSLYRGTAYEQYF.

This rearrangement joins TRBV2 to TRBJ2-1; the D gene is possibly TRBD1 (6 bases). The V and J ends lost 6 bases and 5 bases respectively, with 17 bases between them. This CDR3 has 15 residues. In germline, CDR1 is SNHLY, CDR2 FYNNEI. CDR3 protein: CASRPGQRMDNEQFF. The CDR3 DNA follows: TGTGCCAGCAGGCCGGGACAACGGATGGACAATGAGCAGTTCTTC.

This clone came up a few times. The chain uses TRBV28 and TRBJ1-5; D is ambiguous. The CDR3 runs 14 residues. V lost 7 bases and J 5 bases, leaving 15 bases between the germline ends. CDR1 is MDHEN and CDR2 is SYDVKM in the germline V gene. The CDR3 here is CASNRRGADQPQHF. CDR3 coding DNA: TGTGCCAGCAACCGGCGGGGTGCCGATCAGCCCCAGCATTTT.

The chain has TRBV7-9 and TRBJ2-1; 9 bases line up with TRBD2. V was pared by 4 bases and J by 0 bases, with 4 bases of the junction left unmatched. The CDR3 consists of 16 residues. The germline gives CDR1 SEHNR, CDR2 FQNEAQ (reference sequence). The CDR3 is CASSSGTSRSYNEQFF. The CDR3 DNA is TGTGCCAGCAGCTCCGGGACTAGCCGCTCCTACAATGAGCAGTTCTTC.